This passage covers 2 T cell receptor beta chains from one sample sequenced in a study of Ad26.COV2.S vaccination and SARS-CoV-2 variants. TCRdb keeps only in-frame clones here, not all; method: immunoSEQ multiplex PCR. The profile covers about 480,000 clones, with approximately 88% appearing a single time and 9.5% to 15% taken by the ten largest. Treatment given: some 20 received Ad26.COV2.S at low or high dose, single or two shots; about 5 received placebo; per-sample allocation not given. Following the first vaccine or placebo injection, samples were taken on day 63. The material was peripheral blood, obtained in a trial of Ad26.COV2.S vaccine versus placebo. Receptors originate from a person aged 18-65 years who received the Ad26.COV2.S COVID-19 vaccine or a placebo.

This clone was seen a single time. V and J are TRBV20-1 and TRBJ2-1; the D call may be TRBD1 or TRBD2 (7 bases each). Trimming took 3 bases from V and 8 from J, leaving 17 bases between them. Germline lookup yields CDR1 DFQATT and CDR2 SNEGSKA (reference sequence). CDR3 length equals 14 residues. Here the CDR3 reads CSASHGGGGYEQFF. The CDR3 DNA reads TGCAGTGCTAGTCACGGGGGAGGGGGCTATGAGCAGTTCTTC.

A single count supports this clone. The chain uses TRBV6-5 and TRBJ1-5; D is uncertain. Germline V gene lookup returns CDR1 MNHEY and CDR2 SVGAGI. The CDR3 length is 13 residues. V lost 2 bases and J lost 7, with 9 bases in between. CDR3 residues: CASSYRESQPQHF. The CDR3 nucleotides are TGTGCCAGCAGTTACAGGGAGAGCCAGCCCCAGCATTTT.